The entry below describes one TCR beta chain. What it recognizes is unknown. This record belongs to a study of T cell responses to AZD1222 COVID-19 vaccine. Study conclusions and caveats: Nearly half of spike-specific TCRs reportedly go after variant regions that carry no mutations. Clonal diversity was possibly underestimated, and white British individuals and females predominated among donors. Spike was spanned by vaccine-associated CD4 TCRs, with dominance at 160-218 and 743-854. Baseline antibody screening turned up just six seropositive AZD1222 recipients.

Germline values: CDR1 MDHEN, CDR2 SYDVKM. The ends were cut back, 6 bases at V and 3 bases at J, with 12 bases in the middle. This CDR3 spans 14 amino acids. This table comes from immunoSEQ multiplex PCR, and its TCRdb copy is limited to in-frame clones, with some not included. The sample shows some 100,000 clones, roughly 92% of them seen only once. The rearrangement uses TRBV28 and TRBJ1-3, with a weak D call TRBD1 (5 bases). The TCR was taken from an adult in good health. The source was peripheral blood, collected on day 0 of AZD1222 vaccination. The CDR3 spells CASSPDSFGNTIYF. The CDR3 region has the DNA TGTGCCAGCAGCCCTGACAGCTTTGGAAACACCATATATTTT.